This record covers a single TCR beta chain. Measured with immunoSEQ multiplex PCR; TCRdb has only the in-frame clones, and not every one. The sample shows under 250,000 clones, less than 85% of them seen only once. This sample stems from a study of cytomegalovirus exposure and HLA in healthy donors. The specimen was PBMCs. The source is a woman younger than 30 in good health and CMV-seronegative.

This CDR3 is CASSVSPGVSGYTF. CDR3 DNA sequence: TGTGCCAGCAGCGTCTCCCCAGGGGTAAGCGGCTACACCTTC. This chain joins TRBV9 and TRBJ1-2; perhaps TRBD1 as D (6 bases). V was shortened by 2 bases and J by 8 bases, with 16 bases between the two germline ends. CDR3 size: 14 residues. CDR1 is SGDLS and CDR2 is YYNGEE in the germline V gene.